The 17 T cell receptor beta chains below all came from one sample that was sequenced in a study of blood T cell repertoires in COVID-19. Sequenced by immunoSEQ multiplex PCR; TCRdb stores in-frame clones only, minus some. The sample shows around 93,000 clones, roughly 82% of them seen only once. Sequences were obtained from peripheral blood. These receptors all come from a man aged 80 or over with acute or convalescent COVID-19.

This chain joins TRBV24-1 and TRBJ2-5; perhaps TRBD2 as D (6 bases). CDR3 length equals 14 residues. Germline loops: CDR1 KGHDR, CDR2 SFDVKD. Trimming pared 9 bases from V and 1 base from J, leaving 14 bases between. The CDR3 is CATSTGDFQETQYF. As DNA, the CDR3 is TGTGCCACCTCCACCGGGGACTTCCAAGAGACCCAGTACTTC.

V gene TRBV5-1 combines with J gene TRBJ1-4, with TRBD1 matching over 10 bases. CDR1 is SGHRS and CDR2 is YFSETQ in the germline V gene. V trimming: 0 bases; J trimming: 7 bases; junction bases outside the gene matches: 3. The CDR3 length is 15 residues. CDR3 residues: CASSLARDRGEKLFF. For the CDR3, the DNA is TGCGCCAGCAGCTTGGCGAGGGACAGGGGTGAAAAACTGTTTTTT.

The V call is TRBV11-3, the J call TRBJ2-7; no clear D. CDR3 size: 12 residues. Germline lookup yields CDR1 SGHNT and CDR2 YENEEA. V was shortened by 5 bases and J by 6 bases, with 11 bases between the two germline ends. For the CDR3, the DNA is TGTGCCAGCAGCCCCGTGTCAGGCGAGCAGTACTTC. Protein product: CASSPVSGEQYF.

V usage is TRBV28 and J usage is TRBJ2-5; TRBD1 agrees at 8 bases. J was trimmed by 7 bases and V by 4 bases; bases with no gene match: 20. The CDR3 is made up of 18 amino acids. Per the germline V gene, CDR1 is MDHEN and CDR2 is SYDVKM. The CDR3 protein is CASSYGVGRGPEGWTQYF. The CDR3 DNA reads as TGTGCCAGCAGTTATGGGGTGGGCAGGGGGCCCGAGGGGTGGACCCAGTACTTC.

The CDR3 reads CSAWDRANNYGYTF. The CDR3 DNA sequence: TGCAGCGCGTGGGACAGGGCAAATAACTATGGCTACACCTTC. V gene TRBV29-1 combines with J gene TRBJ1-2; 9 nucleotides line up with TRBD1. The CDR3 runs to 14 residues. CDR1 SQVTM and CDR2 ANQGSEA come from the germline V gene. The ends lost 7 bases at V and 1 base at J; junction bases unmatched: 7. Variable domain in full (rest from reference TRBV29-1 and TRBJ1-2): SAVISQKPSRDICQRGTSLTIQCQVDSQVTMMFWYRQQPGQSLTLIATANQGSEATYESGFVIDKFPISRPNLTFSTLTVSNMSPEDSSIYLCSAWDRANNYGYTFGSGTRLTVV.

The chain is built from TRBV9 and TRBJ2-5; 9 nucleotides line up with TRBD1. Germline lookup yields CDR1 SGDLS and CDR2 YYNGEE. This CDR3 contains 18 residues. Trimming cost V 0 bases and J 3 bases; bases outside gene matches: 12. The CDR3 region is CASSVATGYWTGEETQYF. In nucleotides, the CDR3 is TGTGCCAGCAGCGTAGCCACGGGATACTGGACAGGGGAAGAGACCCAGTACTTC.

The chain joins TRBV4-3 to TRBJ2-3; maybe TRBD2 (5 bases). CDR1 is LGHNA, CDR2 YSLEER, per germline. The CDR3 sequence is 14 residues long. V was cut by 0 bases and J by 2 bases, with 6 bases left in between. This CDR3 is CASSQEDFTDTQYF. The CDR3 region has the DNA TGCGCCAGCAGCCAAGAGGACTTCACAGATACGCAGTATTTT.

The genes are TRBV6-5 and TRBJ1-1; possibly TRBD1 for D (5 bases). Trimming removed 6 bases from V and 4 bases from J, with 18 bases in between. Germline assignment: CDR1 MNHEY and CDR2 SVGAGI. The CDR3 is made up of 15 amino acids. The CDR3 spells CASRAQGNGGTEAFF. CDR3 in DNA: TGTGCCAGCAGGGCCCAAGGGAACGGGGGCACTGAAGCTTTCTTT.

This rearrangement joins TRBV4-3 to TRBJ1-4; weak D call: TRBD1 (6 bases). The CDR3 sequence is 18 residues long. Germline loops: CDR1 LGHNA, CDR2 YSLEER. The ends were cut back, 1 base at V and 8 bases at J, with 23 bases in the middle. The chain's CDR3 is CASSQGRRGASKMEKLFF. The CDR3 DNA follows: TGCGCCAGCAGCCAAGGAAGGCGGGGGGCAAGCAAAATGGAAAAACTGTTTTTT.

CDR3 protein: CASSLRGFDTEAFF. The CDR3 DNA reads TGTGCCAGCAGCTTACGGGGGTTTGACACTGAAGCTTTCTTT. V gene TRBV11-2 combines with J gene TRBJ1-1; tentatively, D is TRBD1 (5 bases). CDR1 and CDR2 (germline): SGHAT, FQNNGV. There are 14 residues in the CDR3. V lost 2 bases and J 3 bases, leaving 10 bases between the germline ends.

This clone was counted a few times. The V call is TRBV28, the J call TRBJ2-7; TRBD1 might be the D (6 bases). CDR1 and CDR2 from the germline V gene are MDHEN and SYDVKM. The CDR3 has 14 residues. V dropped 2 bases and J dropped 1 base, with 9 bases sitting between them. For the CDR3, the DNA is TGTGCCAGCAGTTTAGGACAGCCGTCCTACGAGCAGTACTTC. Protein sequence: CASSLGQPSYEQYF.

The gene calls are TRBV6-5 and TRBJ1-2, with TRBD1 matching 7 bases. After removal of 6 bases from V and 9 bases from J, the junction contained 10 bases not matched to a gene. This CDR3 comprises 13 residues. Germline CDR1 and CDR2: MNHEY and SVGAGI. CDR3 bases: TGTGCCAGCAGCCTTGACAGGGTTTCTAGCTACACCTTC. It is translated as CASSLDRVSSYTF.

CDR3 region: CASAGSGLPGELFF. The DNA of the CDR3 is TGTGCCAGCGCCGGTTCAGGGTTACCCGGGGAGCTGTTTTTT. The rearrangement uses TRBV28 and TRBJ2-2, with D possibly TRBD1 on 5 matching bases. The length of the CDR3 is 14 residues. V was cut by 8 bases and J by 6 bases, with 16 bases left in between. In germline, CDR1 is MDHEN, CDR2 SYDVKM.

This clone appeared once. The CDR3 here is CASSVYPGQNTEAFF. The CDR3, as DNA: TGTGCCAGCAGCGTCTACCCGGGACAAAACACTGAAGCTTTCTTT. This chain uses TRBV9 with TRBJ1-1, with a tentative D call TRBD1 (6 bases). Looked up from germline, CDR1 is SGDLS and CDR2 is YYNGEE. The CDR3 has 15 amino acids. Trimming took 2 bases from V and 2 from J, leaving 13 bases between them.

A word on this clone: This same CDR3 is encoded by further DNA sequences in the sample. The chain joins TRBV19 to TRBJ1-3, with D possibly being TRBD1 (5 bases). V shed 1 base and J shed 4 bases, with 11 bases lying between them. Germline loops: CDR1 LNHDA, CDR2 SQIVND (reference sequence). The CDR3 has 15 residues. CDR3 DNA sequence: TGTGCCAGTAGTATAGGCCGGGGGTCAGGAAACACCATATATTTT. Translating it yields CASSIGRGSGNTIYF.

The V gene is TRBV18, the J gene TRBJ1-6; 7 bases map to TRBD1. V was pared by 4 bases and J by 6 bases, with 9 bases of the junction left unmatched. Germline V lookup: CDR1 KGHSH, CDR2 LQKENI. CDR3 size: 16 residues. Here the CDR3 reads CASSQFSTGSNSPLHF. The CDR3 DNA follows: TGTGCCAGCTCACAGTTCTCGACAGGGTCTAATTCACCCCTCCACTTT.

This chain links TRBV6-4 with TRBJ2-3; tentative D call: TRBD1 (5 bases). Per germline, CDR1 MRHNA and CDR2 SNTAGT. The CDR3 has 14 amino acids. The germline V and J ends were trimmed by 8 bases and 0 bases, with 12 bases remaining between them. The CDR3 DNA reads TGTGCCAGCTCGGACACCACTAGCACAGATACGCAGTATTTT. Protein: CASSDTTSTDTQYF.